This record looks at one T cell receptor (beta chain) sequence and its context. Self-reported history from a screening survey and questionnaire set each donor's cohort. The data are from a study of blood T cell repertoires in COVID-19. The length of the CDR3 is 16 residues. Between the trimmed V and J ends, which lost 0 bases and 4 bases, there was a span of 14 bases. Germline CDR1 is MGHRA and CDR2 is YSYEKL. The table came from immunoSEQ multiplex PCR; TCRdb's copy has only in-frame clones and leaves some out. This table has about 200,000 clones, around 90% appearing once. Sequenced material: PBMCs or T cells enriched from blood (not recorded which). The chain links TRBV4-1 to TRBJ2-3, with D possibly matching TRBD2 (5 bases). The receptor was derived from a woman in her 30s who had recovered from COVID-19. CDR3 nucleotides: TGCGCCAGCAGCCAAGATGCAGAGGGTGGCGCAGATACGCAGTATTTT. Protein sequence: CASSQDAEGGADTQYF.